This T cell receptor beta chain was profiled in a study of T cells after yellow fever vaccination. Across the study: Fractions with few cells were prepared using SMART-Seq v4 Ultra Low Input.

Study-wide points: Although the secondary response was weaker, it peaked faster, at day 5 versus 15. Within FACS-sorted repertoires, abundant clonotypes contaminating from the bulk population could be present.

A word on this clonotype: Its antigen is currently unknown.

In making TCR cDNA, 5'RACE template switching added a universal primer site and UMIs to it. TCRdb re-called the 5' RACE reads through MiXCR, storing one row per CDR3 protein. The table includes a few hundred thousand distinct CDR3 sequences, about a sixth detected once. This specimen consisted of PBMCs, obtained more than 4 days after the first yellow fever vaccination. The receptor was derived from a young man who received the YFV17D yellow fever vaccine.

The CDR3, as DNA: TGTGCCAGCAGTCGCGGCAGCCCTAACTATGGCTACACCTTC. Translation: CASSRGSPNYGYTF. The chain links TRBV7-2 to TRBJ1-2; D call uncertain. CDR1 SGHTA and CDR2 FQGNSA come from the germline V gene. Trimming stripped 6 bases from V and 0 bases from J, with 11 bases between. The CDR3 has 14 amino acids.